A single sample gave rise to the 32 T cell receptor beta chains below, sequenced in a study of neoadjuvant anti-PD-1 for oral cavity cancer. Indicated time point: after neoadjuvant nivolumab, at surgical resection. The protocol was immunoSEQ multiplex PCR, while the TCRdb copy is restricted to in-frame clones and leaves out a portion. The sample records around 37,000 clones, about 36% being singletons. Source: tumor tissue, taken after nivolumab (anti-PD-1) treatment. The origin of the receptors is a person aged 35 to 85 with oral cavity squamous cell carcinoma.

This chain joins TRBV30 and TRBJ1-2; D is unresolved. Germline CDR1 GTSNPN, CDR2 SVGIG (reference sequence). There are 12 residues in the CDR3. Trimming took 2 bases from V and 8 from J, leaving 12 bases between them. The CDR3 nucleotides are TGTGCCTGGAGTCCTGGGTGGGAAGGCTACACCTTC. Translating gives CAWSPGWEGYTF.

This clone was recorded many times. The V and J genes are TRBV11-2 and TRBJ2-1; TRBD2 matches at 7 bases. With V trimmed by 0 bases and J by 1 base, 3 bases remained unmatched. The CDR3 covers 16 residues. The germline CDR1 and CDR2 sequences are SGHAT and FQNNGV. The CDR3 loop reads CASSLEGSGSYNEQFF. The CDR3 DNA sequence: TGTGCCAGCAGCTTAGAAGGTAGCGGGTCCTACAATGAGCAGTTCTTC.

The chain carries TRBV15 and TRBJ1-4, with no clear D. Germline assignment: CDR1 LNHNV and CDR2 YYDKDF (reference sequence). With 0 bases removed from V and 4 bases from J, the gap between germline ends came to 12 bases. The CDR3 has 16 residues. For the CDR3, the DNA is TGTGCCACCAGCAGAGATTACCCTTCGGGTAATGAAAAACTGTTTTTT. Translated, it gives CATSRDYPSGNEKLFF.

The rearrangement joins TRBV9 to TRBJ1-2; D ambiguous. The CDR3 has 15 amino acids. Trimming took off 0 bases at V and 4 bases at J, with 13 bases between the two ends. CDR1 and CDR2 (germline): SGDLS, YYNGEE. The CDR3 region is CASSVGAATLYGYTF. For the CDR3, the DNA is TGTGCCAGCAGCGTAGGGGCCGCAACTCTCTATGGCTACACCTTC.

The chain combines TRBV4-1 with TRBJ2-3, with 8 positions matching TRBD2. Germline values: CDR1 MGHRA, CDR2 YSYEKL. V gave up 1 base and J gave up 6 bases; unmatched junction bases: 21. The CDR3 totals 20 residues. CDR3 residues: CASSQGRGRLAGGLGDTQYF. CDR3 nucleotides: TGCGCCAGCAGCCAAGGAAGGGGAAGGCTAGCGGGCGGGTTAGGGGATACGCAGTATTTT.

Many counts were recorded for this clone. The V and J genes are TRBV16 and TRBJ2-1; no firm D call. Trimming stripped 2 bases from V and 10 bases from J, with 12 bases between. The CDR3 sequence is 13 residues long. The germline V gene has CDR1 KGHSY and CDR2 FQNENV. The CDR3 DNA is TGTGCCAGCAGCCAAAGAGGCCTGAGAGAGCAGTTCTTC. Its translation is CASSQRGLREQFF.

This clone was counted at least ten times. The chain is built from TRBV18 and TRBJ2-7, with TRBD1 matching 8 bases. J was trimmed by 1 base and V by 6 bases; bases with no gene match: 8. Germline loops: CDR1 KGHSH, CDR2 LQKENI. The CDR3 length is 15 residues. CDR3: CASSPGGTGSYEQYF. CDR3 DNA sequence: TGTGCCAGCTCCCCGGGTGGGACAGGATCCTACGAGCAGTACTTC.

CDR3 nucleotides: TGTGCCAGCAGTTGGTTAGGGAGACAGGGGCTGTACGAGCAGTACTTC. This gives the protein CASSWLGRQGLYEQYF. The chain employs TRBV28 and TRBJ2-7; 8 bases align to TRBD1. This CDR3 has 16 residues. J was trimmed by 4 bases and V by 4 bases; bases with no gene match: 12. The germline V gene encodes CDR1 MDHEN and CDR2 SYDVKM.

This clone has just a few counts. V is TRBV5-6 and J is TRBJ2-2; no definite D call. Per the germline V gene, CDR1 is SGHDT and CDR2 is YYEEEE. The CDR3 has 12 residues. V dropped 4 bases and J dropped 5 bases, with 6 bases sitting between them. CDR3 coding DNA: TGTGCCAGCAGCCCAGGAACCGGGGAGCTGTTTTTT. Protein: CASSPGTGELFF. The full variable domain, completed using reference TRBV5-6 and TRBJ2-2, is DAGVTQSPTHLIKTRGQQVTLRCSPKSGHDTVSWYQQALGQGPQFIFQYYEEEERQRGNFPDRFSGHQFPNYSSELNVNALLLGDSALYLCASSPGTGELFFGEGSRLTVL.

The chain has TRBV5-1 and TRBJ1-6; 7 positions agree with TRBD1. The germline V gene encodes CDR1 SGHRS and CDR2 YFSETQ. The CDR3 is 14 residues long. J gave up 0 bases and V 7 bases, and 1 base lay outside the gene matches. The CDR3: CASGDSSYNSPLHF. The CDR3, as DNA: TGCGCCAGCGGGGACAGCTCCTATAATTCACCCCTCCACTTT.

This clone was observed many times. This CDR3 reads CASSHPGGPTGGGVRSYEQYF. The CDR3, as DNA: TGTGCCAGCAGCCATCCAGGGGGACCAACCGGCGGTGGAGTCCGCTCCTACGAGCAGTACTTC. V and J are TRBV4-2 and TRBJ2-7, with 7 positions matching TRBD1. The germline V gene encodes CDR1 LGHNA and CDR2 YNFKEQ. The CDR3 has 21 residues. Unmatched junction bases numbered 23, after V lost 3 bases and J lost 0 bases.

This clone was counted ten times or more. The chain has TRBV13 and TRBJ1-6, with TRBD1 matching 7 bases. V shed 4 bases and J 4 bases; nucleotides not matched to a gene: 1. Germline V gene sequence: CDR1 PRHDT, CDR2 FYEKMQ (reference sequence). The CDR3 sequence is 14 residues long. The CDR3, as DNA: TGTGCCAGCAGCTCGGACAGGTATAATTCACCCCTCCACTTT. Translating it yields CASSSDRYNSPLHF.

This clone has a handful of counts. The rearrangement joins TRBV20-1 to TRBJ1-1; no definite D call. Germline V gene data show CDR1 as DFQATT and CDR2 as SNEGSKA (reference sequence). This CDR3 is built from 11 residues. The V and J ends lost 0 bases and 8 bases respectively, with 7 bases between them. The CDR3 DNA reads TGCAGTGCTAGAGATCCTCCGGAAGCTTTCTTT. Protein sequence: CSARDPPEAFF.

This chain links TRBV15 with TRBJ2-2; D not resolved. V was pared by 0 bases and J by 7 bases, with 6 bases between. Germline CDR1 is LNHNV and CDR2 is YYDKDF (reference sequence). The CDR3 totals 13 residues. The CDR3 coding sequence is TGTGCCACCAGCAGAGACTTTCGCGGGGAGCTGTTTTTT. Protein product: CATSRDFRGELFF.

The rearrangement uses TRBV18 and TRBJ2-1, with a weak D call TRBD1 (6 bases). The CDR3 spans 16 residues. Germline V gene data show CDR1 as KGHSH and CDR2 as LQKENI. The V end was cut by 3 bases, the J end by 7 bases, with 19 bases between. This CDR3 is CASSPPGTSGANEQFF. The CDR3 DNA follows: TGTGCCAGCTCACCGCCCGGGACAAGCGGAGCAAATGAGCAGTTCTTC.

The chain has TRBV6-4 and TRBJ1-2; a possible D gene is TRBD1 (5 bases). Germline CDR1 MRHNA, CDR2 SNTAGT. V was trimmed by 6 bases and J by 8 bases, leaving 19 bases between them. The CDR3 contains 14 residues. Here the CDR3 reads CASRASQVAGGYTF. The CDR3 nucleotides read TGTGCCAGCAGGGCATCACAGGTCGCAGGGGGCTACACCTTC.

The rearrangement links TRBV5-1 to TRBJ2-5; D ambiguous. V lost 4 bases and J 4 bases, leaving 8 bases between the germline ends. The CDR3 runs 12 residues. Per the germline V gene, CDR1 is SGHRS and CDR2 is YFSETQ. The DNA for the CDR3 is TGCGCCAGCAGCCCGAATTTAGAGACCCAGTACTTC. This encodes CASSPNLETQYF. Filled out from reference TRBV5-1 and TRBJ2-5, the complete variable domain reads KAGVTQTPRYLIKTRGQQVTLSCSPISGHRSVSWYQQTPGQGLQFLFEYFSETQRNKGNFPGRFSGRQFSNSRSEMNVSTLELGDSALYLCASSPNLETQYFGPGTRLLVL.

The chain combines TRBV18 with TRBJ1-2; possibly TRBD1 for D (5 bases). Per the germline V gene, CDR1 is KGHSH and CDR2 is LQKENI. V was shortened by 3 bases and J by 4 bases, with 15 bases between the two germline ends. The CDR3 spans 15 residues. As DNA, the CDR3 is TGTGCCAGCTCACCGGGGGACCGAATGGGCTATGGCTACACCTTC. Residues: CASSPGDRMGYGYTF.

This rearrangement joins TRBV19 to TRBJ2-1, with D possibly being TRBD2 (6 bases). Trimming took off 7 bases at V and 6 bases at J, with 13 bases between the two ends. The CDR3 is 13 residues long. Germline values: CDR1 LNHDA, CDR2 SQIVND (reference sequence). In nucleotides, the CDR3 is TGTGCCAGTACTCGACTAGAAGGCAATGAGCAGTTCTTC. Translation gives CASTRLEGNEQFF.

The chain recombines TRBV4-1 with TRBJ2-7; 7 bases are a match to TRBD1. Germline loops: CDR1 MGHRA, CDR2 YSYEKL. With V trimmed by 2 bases and J by 3 bases, 10 bases remained unmatched. CDR3 length: 16 amino acids. The CDR3 reads CASSQRQGSRFYEQYF. The CDR3 coding sequence is TGCGCCAGCAGCCAAAGACAGGGCAGTAGGTTCTACGAGCAGTACTTC.

This clone has a count of ten or more. This sequence joins TRBV6-5 and TRBJ2-6, with D perhaps matching TRBD1 (5 bases). This CDR3 is 16 amino acids long. Per the germline V gene, CDR1 is MNHEY and CDR2 is SVGAGI. Deletions cut 2 bases from V and 0 bases from J, with 8 bases between. The CDR3: CASSYDRRSGANVLTF. CDR3 DNA: TGTGCCAGCAGTTACGACAGACGCTCTGGGGCCAACGTCCTGACTTTC.

This clone was recorded a few times. The CDR3 DNA is TGTGCCAGCTCACGGGACAGGGGGCTATCCGGGGAGCTGTTTTTT. It codes for CASSRDRGLSGELFF. The chain combines TRBV18 with TRBJ2-2, with 12 bases identical to TRBD1. Germline CDR1 and CDR2: KGHSH and LQKENI. V gave up 4 bases and J gave up 6 bases; unmatched junction bases: 3. The CDR3 spans 15 residues.

The chain recombines TRBV7-8 with TRBJ2-1; 7 nucleotides line up with TRBD2. This CDR3 region has 13 residues. After removal of 6 bases from V and 8 bases from J, the junction contained 7 bases not matched to a gene. The germline V gene has CDR1 SGHVS and CDR2 FQNEAQ. The CDR3 reads CASRRTRLDEQFF. DNA for the CDR3: TGTGCCAGCAGAAGGACTAGGTTGGATGAGCAGTTCTTC.

The V and J genes are TRBV7-9 and TRBJ1-1, with D tentatively TRBD1 (5 bases). The CDR3 has 14 residues. Germline V lookup: CDR1 SEHNR, CDR2 FQNEAQ (reference sequence). Trimming stripped 0 bases from V and 0 bases from J, with 5 bases between. CDR3 protein: CASSLAGVNTEAFF. For the CDR3, the DNA is TGTGCCAGCAGCTTAGCAGGGGTGAACACTGAAGCTTTCTTT.

The rearrangement links TRBV7-3 to TRBJ1-1, with a weak D call TRBD1 (6 bases). V was clipped by 5 bases and J by 4 bases, with 17 bases between them. The CDR3 is 15 amino acids. The V gene's germline CDR1 is SGHTA and CDR2 FQGTGA. The CDR3 DNA sequence: TGTGCCAGCAGCCCCTCCGGGGGCTGGGGCACTGAAGCTTTCTTT. As protein: CASSPSGGWGTEAFF.

Of note for this clone: This specimen includes other DNA sequences encoding the same CDR3. The chain's CDR3 is CASSPRDRGEQYF. CDR3 DNA: TGTGCCAGCAGCCCCAGGGACAGGGGCGAGCAGTACTTC. The rearrangement links TRBV9 to TRBJ2-7, with 10 bases aligning to TRBD1. V lost 4 bases to trimming and J lost 6 bases; unmatched junction nucleotides: 4. This CDR3 has 13 amino acids. CDR1 and CDR2 (germline): SGDLS, YYNGEE. The complete variable domain, with remaining parts taken from reference TRBV9 and TRBJ2-7, reads DSGVTQTPKHLITATGQRVTLRCSPRSGDLSVYWYQQSLDQGLQFLIQYYNGEERAKGNILERFSAQQFPDLHSELNLSSLELGDSALYFCASSPRDRGEQYFGPGTRLTVT.

V usage is TRBV7-9 and J usage is TRBJ2-6; no clear D. Germline V gene data show CDR1 as SEHNR and CDR2 as FQNEAQ (reference sequence). This CDR3 comprises 15 residues. V shed 2 bases and J shed 0 bases, with 5 bases lying between them. CDR3 amino acids: CASSLIHSGANVLTF. The CDR3 DNA reads TGTGCCAGCAGCTTAATCCACTCTGGGGCCAACGTCCTGACTTTC.

This clone was seen ten or more times. This chain joins TRBV5-4 and TRBJ2-7; D might be TRBD1 (6 bases). V lost 0 bases, J lost 2 bases, and 9 bases lay in between. This CDR3 has 14 amino acids. CDR1 is SGHNT and CDR2 is YYREEE in the germline V gene (reference sequence). The CDR3 DNA reads TGTGCCAGCAGCTTGGAGCCAGGGGCCTACGAGCAGTACTTC. This codes for CASSLEPGAYEQYF.

The chain is built from TRBV9 and TRBJ2-2; D uncertain. The V and J ends lost 0 bases and 4 bases respectively, with 19 bases between them. Germline CDR1 and CDR2: SGDLS and YYNGEE. The CDR3 is 18 amino acids. The CDR3 reads CASSVEVAGLYSTGELFF. Written as DNA, the CDR3 is TGTGCCAGCAGCGTAGAGGTAGCAGGCCTATACTCCACCGGGGAGCTGTTTTTT.

The chain couples TRBV18 to TRBJ2-1, with D hard to call. CDR1 and CDR2 from the germline V gene are KGHSH and LQKENI. This CDR3 contains 15 residues. Trimming took off 3 bases at V and 7 bases at J, with 16 bases between the two ends. CDR3 nucleotides: TGTGCCAGCTCACCCCTTGGCGTTGCTAGGAATGAGCAGTTCTTC. Its translation is CASSPLGVARNEQFF.

V usage is TRBV5-6 and J usage is TRBJ1-3; possible D gene TRBD1, 6 bases. There are 15 residues in the CDR3. Germline V gene lookup returns CDR1 SGHDT and CDR2 YYEEEE. The V end lost 4 bases, the J end lost 2 bases, and 13 bases lay between the germline ends. CDR3 amino acids: CASSRPQGPGNTIYF. In DNA form, the CDR3 reads TGTGCCAGCAGCCGTCCACAGGGCCCTGGAAACACCATATATTTT.

Ten or more counts support this clone. The gene calls are TRBV2 and TRBJ1-6; TRBD1 aligns across 7 bases. V gave up 7 bases and J gave up 10 bases; unmatched junction bases: 4. Germline CDR1 is SNHLY and CDR2 is FYNNEI. This CDR3 is built from 12 residues. The CDR3 DNA is TGTGCCAGCACCCCGGACAGGTCACCCCTCCACTTT. Its protein is CASTPDRSPLHF.